These 6 T cell receptor beta chains share one sample of origin, sequenced in a study of somatic mutations in cytotoxic T cells in rheumatoid arthritis. The method was immunoSEQ multiplex PCR; TCRdb's version includes in-frame clones alone and lacks a portion of them. Of 8,000 or so clones in the sample, more than 65% were seen once. What was sequenced was CD8+ T cells sorted from blood. All receptors derive from an adult with rheumatoid arthritis.

V and J are TRBV7-2 and TRBJ2-3, with TRBD1 matching 11 bases. Germline lookup yields CDR1 SGHTA and CDR2 FQGNSA. The junction had 8 bases not matched to a gene; V was cut back by 3 bases and J by 6 bases. CDR3 length: 16 residues. CDR3 protein: CASSFRDRGIEDTQYF. CDR3 sequence (DNA): TGTGCCAGCAGCTTCCGGGACAGGGGGATCGAGGATACGCAGTATTTT.

The chain carries TRBV30 and TRBJ2-3; TRBD2 matches 11 bases. Germline V lookup: CDR1 GTSNPN, CDR2 SVGIG (reference sequence). The junction had 7 bases not matched to a gene; V was cut back by 0 bases and J by 5 bases. The CDR3 runs 16 residues. The CDR3 loop is CAWSVDVLAGEDTQYF. CDR3 in DNA: TGTGCCTGGAGTGTAGATGTACTAGCGGGAGAAGATACGCAGTATTTT.

The genes are TRBV9 and TRBJ1-4, with TRBD1 matching over 7 bases. Germline CDR1 is SGDLS and CDR2 is YYNGEE. The CDR3 extends over 14 amino acids. Losses at the gene ends were 3 bases for V and 5 bases for J; bases not matched to a gene: 4. CDR3 bases: TGTGCCAGCAGCGGCCCGGGACAGAATGAAAAACTGTTTTTT. Protein sequence: CASSGPGQNEKLFF.

This clone was seen just once. This chain uses TRBV28 with TRBJ1-2; 7 bases fit TRBD1. The CDR3 runs 14 residues. V lost 4 bases and J lost 4; bases outside the gene matches: 6. Germline assignment: CDR1 MDHEN and CDR2 SYDVKM. CDR3 amino acids: CASSWSRGTYGYTF. CDR3 coding DNA: TGTGCCAGCAGTTGGAGCAGGGGGACCTATGGCTACACCTTC.

The V gene is TRBV14, the J gene TRBJ2-4; unclear D gene. Per the germline V gene, CDR1 is SGHDN and CDR2 is FVKESK. V shed 0 bases and J shed 6 bases, with 0 bases lying between them. CDR3 length: 11 amino acids. The CDR3 here is CASSQENIQYF. The CDR3 bases are TGTGCCAGCAGCCAAGAAAACATTCAGTACTTC.

J is TRBJ1-5 and V is TRBV30, with D unclear. The CDR3 runs to 14 residues. Looked up from germline, CDR1 is GTSNPN and CDR2 is SVGIG (reference sequence). V was shortened by 3 bases and J by 4 bases, with 13 bases between the two germline ends. CDR3 region: CAWSPPQWNQPQHF. The CDR3 DNA reads as TGTGCCTGGAGCCCACCACAGTGGAATCAGCCCCAGCATTTT.